The 23 T cell receptor beta chains given below trace back to one sample, sequenced in a study of identical twins. TCRdb itself ran the 5' RACE reads through MiXCR, one entry per CDR3 protein. The repertoire holds approximately 500,000 distinct CDR3 sequences, roughly a quarter seen once, with 2.9% in the top ten. The sample was also reused in another study, on T cells expressing NK-cell markers.

Sequencing used CD4+ T cells sorted from blood. These receptors were obtained from a woman aged 18 to 35 in good health.

The chain has TRBV6-5 and TRBJ2-7, with a weak D call TRBD1 (6 bases). Germline lookup yields CDR1 MNHEY and CDR2 SVGAGI. With 0 bases removed from V and 5 bases from J, the gap between germline ends came to 14 bases. This CDR3 comprises 15 residues. DNA for the CDR3: TGTGCCAGCAGTTACTCTCAGGGGCTTGGTAACGAGCAGTACTTC. Translation: CASSYSQGLGNEQYF.

In this sample, this clonotype turned up a few times. The chain joins TRBV29-1 to TRBJ1-2; D might be TRBD1 (5 bases). The V gene's germline CDR1 is SQVTM and CDR2 ANQGSEA. The CDR3 runs to 15 residues. V lost 3 bases and J 3 bases, leaving 17 bases between the germline ends. In DNA form, the CDR3 reads TGCAGCGTTGAGCTCTGGGACTTCCCTCACTATGGCTACACCTTC. It yields the protein CSVELWDFPHYGYTF.

The V and J genes are TRBV11-1 and TRBJ2-3; a weak D match, TRBD2 (6 bases). With 1 base removed from V and 1 base from J, the gap between germline ends came to 18 bases. Germline assignment: CDR1 SGHAT and CDR2 FQDESV (reference sequence). This CDR3 has 18 amino acids. DNA of the CDR3: TGTGCCAGCAGCTTAGTACCCCGGGGTAGCGGACGCACAGATACGCAGTATTTT. Its translation: CASSLVPRGSGRTDTQYF.

CDR3 bases: TGTGCCAGCAGTGTGTCGTACAATCAGCCCCAGCATTTT. Translation: CASSVSYNQPQHF. The rearrangement uses TRBV2 and TRBJ1-5; D is ambiguous. This CDR3 is 13 amino acids long. CDR1 and CDR2 from the germline V gene are SNHLY and FYNNEI. Trimming took off 4 bases at V and 3 bases at J, with 7 bases between the two ends.

There are a few counts of this clonotype. V usage is TRBV12-3 or TRBV12-4 and J usage is TRBJ2-1, with D unresolved. V dropped 2 bases and J dropped 16 bases, with 12 bases sitting between them. The CDR3 consists of 11 residues. The CDR3 region is CASSLPTVVFF. For the CDR3, the DNA is TGTGCCAGCAGTTTACCAACCGTCGTATTCTTC.

This clonotype has only a few counts. The rearrangement links TRBV6-2 or TRBV6-3 to TRBJ1-1; D gene uncertain. This CDR3 comprises 11 residues. V was clipped by 6 bases and J by 8 bases, with 10 bases between them. Germline V gene data show CDR1 as MNHEY and CDR2 as SVGEGT. CDR3 in DNA: TGTGCCAGCAGCCGCCTAATGGAAGCTTTCTTT. This codes for CASSRLMEAFF.

This clonotype was counted between two and nine times. V and J are TRBV3-1 and TRBJ1-1; D call uncertain. This CDR3 has 14 amino acids. V lost 1 base and J 1 base, leaving 7 bases between the germline ends. Per the germline V gene, CDR1 is LGHDT and CDR2 is YNNKEL (reference sequence). The CDR3 sequence is CASSQGLTNTEAFF. The DNA for the CDR3 is TGTGCCAGCAGCCAAGGACTCACGAACACTGAAGCTTTCTTT.

This rearrangement joins TRBV3-1 to TRBJ2-3; 8 nucleotides match TRBD1. The germline gives CDR1 LGHDT, CDR2 YNNKEL (reference sequence). The CDR3 totals 17 residues. The J segment lost 1 base and the V segment lost 4 bases, leaving 10 bases of the junction unmatched. CDR3 DNA sequence: TGTGCCAGCAGCCTTACCTTCGACAGGGGTGGCACAGATACGCAGTATTTT. It encodes CASSLTFDRGGTDTQYF.

The chain carries TRBV20-1 and TRBJ2-7; D might be TRBD2 (6 bases). The V and J ends lost 6 bases and 6 bases respectively, with 18 bases between them. Germline V lookup: CDR1 DFQATT, CDR2 SNEGSKA (reference sequence). The CDR3 sequence is 13 residues long. The CDR3 is CSAVEGGRVEQYF. The CDR3 nucleotides read TGCAGTGCCGTCGAGGGAGGACGGGTCGAGCAGTACTTC.

This clonotype was seen at least ten times. The rearrangement uses TRBV3-1 and TRBJ1-2, with D unclear. This CDR3 has 14 residues. V lost 1 base and J 8 bases, leaving 14 bases between the germline ends. Per germline, CDR1 LGHDT and CDR2 YNNKEL (reference sequence). CDR3 sequence (DNA): TGTGCCAGCAGCCAAGTTAGGTCGGGTAAAGGCTACACCTTC. This codes for CASSQVRSGKGYTF.

This chain joins TRBV5-1 and TRBJ1-1; D remains unclear. Germline lookup yields CDR1 SGHRS and CDR2 YFSETQ. CDR3 length: 15 residues. V lost 0 bases and J 3 bases, leaving 12 bases between the germline ends. Here the CDR3 reads CASSLEAGAYTEAFF. CDR3 in DNA: TGCGCCAGCAGCTTGGAGGCAGGCGCTTACACTGAAGCTTTCTTT.

The chain employs TRBV7-8 and TRBJ2-3; TRBD2 agrees at 7 bases. Germline lookup yields CDR1 SGHVS and CDR2 FQNEAQ. The CDR3 is made up of 15 amino acids. V lost 5 bases and J lost 1; bases outside the gene matches: 6. The CDR3 DNA reads TGTGCCAGCAGCGACGGACTAGTAGGCACAGATACGCAGTATTTT. Its translation: CASSDGLVGTDTQYF.

The rearrangement uses TRBV29-1 and TRBJ2-7; D is unresolved. The germline gives CDR1 SQVTM, CDR2 ANQGSEA. Between the trimmed V and J ends, which lost 4 bases and 2 bases, there was a span of 9 bases. CDR3 length equals 12 residues. The CDR3 nucleotides read TGCAGCGTTGGACCGAAAACCTACGAGCAGTACTTC. Translating it yields CSVGPKTYEQYF.

This clonotype was counted a few times. The V and J genes are TRBV6-2 or TRBV6-3 and TRBJ2-2; D is perhaps TRBD1 or TRBD2 (6 bases each). The CDR3 totals 15 residues. Per germline, CDR1 MNHEY and CDR2 SVGEGT. Trimming removed 4 bases from V and 0 bases from J, with 9 bases in between. Here the CDR3 DNA reads TGTGCCAGCAGTTGGAGGGGGGCGAACACCGGGGAGCTGTTTTTT. Amino acid sequence: CASSWRGANTGELFF.

This clonotype came up a few times. The chain joins TRBV5-1 to TRBJ2-2; D is uncertain. V was shortened by 2 bases and J by 1 base, with 9 bases between the two germline ends. CDR1 and CDR2 (germline): SGHRS, YFSETQ. This CDR3 has 15 residues. This CDR3 is CASSLGVGNTGELFF. Here the CDR3 DNA reads TGCGCCAGCAGCTTAGGAGTGGGGAACACCGGGGAGCTGTTTTTT.

This clonotype came up a few times. CDR3 in amino acids: CASSLGPGKNIQYF. In DNA form, the CDR3 reads TGTGCCAGCAGCTTAGGGCCAGGGAAAAACATTCAGTACTTC. This chain uses TRBV7-8 with TRBJ2-4; D is perhaps TRBD1 (5 bases). The CDR3 is made up of 14 amino acids. The V gene's germline CDR1 is SGHVS and CDR2 FQNEAQ. V lost 1 base, J lost 4 bases, and 8 bases lay in between.

This clonotype was observed a handful of times. The V call is TRBV29-1, the J call TRBJ2-1, with D hard to call. The V gene lost 5 bases and the J gene lost 6 bases, with 14 bases spanning the gap. The CDR3 has 13 amino acids. Germline CDR1 and CDR2: SQVTM and ANQGSEA. CDR3 DNA sequence: TGCAGCGTTCTAAGGGTTATCGGCAATGAGCAGTTCTTC. It specifies CSVLRVIGNEQFF.

V gene TRBV4-3 combines with J gene TRBJ2-7, with a possible D match to TRBD2 (5 bases). The V gene lost 1 base and the J gene lost 0 bases, with 10 bases spanning the gap. Germline V CDR1 and CDR2: LGHNA, YSLEER. The CDR3 totals 15 residues. CDR3 amino acids: CASSQGREISYEQYF. The CDR3 nucleotides read TGCGCCAGCAGCCAAGGAAGGGAGATCTCCTACGAGCAGTACTTC.

The V and J genes are TRBV3-1 and TRBJ2-3; D gene unclear. The germline V gene encodes CDR1 LGHDT and CDR2 YNNKEL (reference sequence). Trimming cost V 2 bases and J 2 bases, with 11 bases left between them. CDR3 length equals 15 residues. CDR3 residues: CASSQNQDFTDTQYF. The DNA for the CDR3 is TGTGCCAGCAGCCAAAACCAGGATTTCACAGATACGCAGTATTTT.

This clonotype was seen only a few times. This chain joins TRBV20-1 and TRBJ2-3, with 8 bases lining up with TRBD2. V dropped 3 bases and J dropped 11; count of bases not matched to a gene: 4. This CDR3 has 11 amino acids. The germline gives CDR1 DFQATT, CDR2 SNEGSKA (reference sequence). CDR3 residues: CSARTSVGQYF. The DNA for the CDR3 is TGCAGTGCTAGGACTAGCGTTGGGCAGTATTTT.

This clonotype was seen many times. The chain is built from TRBV10-3 and TRBJ2-7; D not certain. Germline loops: CDR1 ENHRY, CDR2 SYGVKD. The CDR3 loop spans 14 amino acids. V lost 8 bases and J 3 bases, leaving 17 bases between the germline ends. The CDR3 is CAISTPTSIYEQYF. The CDR3 DNA is TGTGCCATCTCAACCCCGACAAGCATCTACGAGCAGTACTTC.

This chain uses TRBV4-1 with TRBJ2-3; D not certain. The germline V gene encodes CDR1 MGHRA and CDR2 YSYEKL. V was shortened by 7 bases and J by 3 bases, with 17 bases between the two germline ends. This CDR3 has 15 amino acids. The CDR3, as DNA: TGCGCCAGCAAAAACTTGGGCCTGGGGACAGATACGCAGTATTTT. This sequence encodes CASKNLGLGTDTQYF.

The chain is built from TRBV5-1 and TRBJ2-2, with 9 bases lining up with TRBD2. Per the germline V gene, CDR1 is SGHRS and CDR2 is YFSETQ. Trimming removed 4 bases from V and 8 bases from J; junction bases left unmatched: 12. The length of the CDR3 is 16 residues. CDR3 nucleotide sequence: TGCGCCAGCAGCCCAAACGTAGCGGGAGCTTTTGGGGAGCTGTTTTTT. Amino acid sequence: CASSPNVAGAFGELFF. Combining the CDR3 with reference TRBV5-1 and TRBJ2-2 gives the whole variable domain KAGVTQTPRYLIKTRGQQVTLSCSPISGHRSVSWYQQTPGQGLQFLFEYFSETQRNKGNFPGRFSGRQFSNSRSEMNVSTLELGDSALYLCASSPNVAGAFGELFFGEGSRLTVL.